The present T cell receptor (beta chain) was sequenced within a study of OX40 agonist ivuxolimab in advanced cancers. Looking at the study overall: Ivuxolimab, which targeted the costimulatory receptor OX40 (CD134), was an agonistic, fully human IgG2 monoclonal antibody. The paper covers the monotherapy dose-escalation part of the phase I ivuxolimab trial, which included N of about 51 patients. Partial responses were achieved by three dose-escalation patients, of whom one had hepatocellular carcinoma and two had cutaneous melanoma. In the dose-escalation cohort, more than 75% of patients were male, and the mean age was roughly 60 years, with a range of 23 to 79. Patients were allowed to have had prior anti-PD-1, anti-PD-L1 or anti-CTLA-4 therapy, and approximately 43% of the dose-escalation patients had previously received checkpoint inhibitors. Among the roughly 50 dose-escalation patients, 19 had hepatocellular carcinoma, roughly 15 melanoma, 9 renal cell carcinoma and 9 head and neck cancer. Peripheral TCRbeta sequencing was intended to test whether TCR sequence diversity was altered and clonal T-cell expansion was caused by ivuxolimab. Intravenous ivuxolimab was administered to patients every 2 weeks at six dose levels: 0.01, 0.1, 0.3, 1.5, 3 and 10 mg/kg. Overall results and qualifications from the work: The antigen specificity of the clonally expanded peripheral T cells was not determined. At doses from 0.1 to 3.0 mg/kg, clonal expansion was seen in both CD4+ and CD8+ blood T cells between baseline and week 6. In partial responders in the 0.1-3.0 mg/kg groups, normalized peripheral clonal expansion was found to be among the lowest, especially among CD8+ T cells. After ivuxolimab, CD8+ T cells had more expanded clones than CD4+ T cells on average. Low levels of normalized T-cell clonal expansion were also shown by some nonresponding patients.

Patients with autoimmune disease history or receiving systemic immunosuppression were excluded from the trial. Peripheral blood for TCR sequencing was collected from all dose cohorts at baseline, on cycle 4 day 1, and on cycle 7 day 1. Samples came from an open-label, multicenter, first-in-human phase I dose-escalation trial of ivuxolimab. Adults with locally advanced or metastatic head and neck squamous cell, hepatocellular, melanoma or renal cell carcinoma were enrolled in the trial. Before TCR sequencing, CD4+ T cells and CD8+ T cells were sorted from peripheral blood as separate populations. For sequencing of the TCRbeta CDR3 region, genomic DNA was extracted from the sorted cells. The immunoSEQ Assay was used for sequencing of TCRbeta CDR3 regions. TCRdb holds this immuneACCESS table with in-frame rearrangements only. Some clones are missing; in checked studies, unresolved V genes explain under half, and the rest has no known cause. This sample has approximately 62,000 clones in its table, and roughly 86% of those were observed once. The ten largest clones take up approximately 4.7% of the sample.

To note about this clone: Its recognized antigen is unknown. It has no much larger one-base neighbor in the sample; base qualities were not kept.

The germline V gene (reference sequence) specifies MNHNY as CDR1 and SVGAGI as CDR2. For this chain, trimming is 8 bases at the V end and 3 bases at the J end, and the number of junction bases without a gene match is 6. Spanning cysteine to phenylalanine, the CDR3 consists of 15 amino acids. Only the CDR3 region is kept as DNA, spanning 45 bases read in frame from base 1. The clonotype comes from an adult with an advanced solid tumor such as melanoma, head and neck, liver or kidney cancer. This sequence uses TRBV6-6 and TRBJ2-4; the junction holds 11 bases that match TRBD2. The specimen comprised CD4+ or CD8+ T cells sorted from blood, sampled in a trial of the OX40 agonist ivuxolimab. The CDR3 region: CASGTSGLLKNIQYF. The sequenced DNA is TGTGCCAGCGGGACTAGCGGACTTCTCAAAAACATTCAGTACTTC.